The present T cell receptor beta chain was sequenced within a study of blood T cell repertoires in COVID-19. The method was immunoSEQ multiplex PCR; TCRdb's version includes in-frame clones alone and lacks a portion of them. Here the sample spans around 370,000 clones, 90% being singletons. This clone was recorded once. The germline gives CDR1 MDHEN, CDR2 SYDVKM. The CDR3 consists of 16 residues. The V gene lost 3 bases and the J gene lost 0 bases, with 12 bases spanning the gap. The chain carries TRBV28 and TRBJ2-1; perhaps TRBD2 as D (6 bases). The sequence was collected from a man aged 18 to 30 with active or convalescent COVID-19. The sequencing sample was made of peripheral blood. The CDR3 spells CASSLRGRSSYNEQFF. The CDR3 DNA follows: TGTGCCAGCAGTTTGCGGGGCCGGAGCTCCTACAATGAGCAGTTCTTC.